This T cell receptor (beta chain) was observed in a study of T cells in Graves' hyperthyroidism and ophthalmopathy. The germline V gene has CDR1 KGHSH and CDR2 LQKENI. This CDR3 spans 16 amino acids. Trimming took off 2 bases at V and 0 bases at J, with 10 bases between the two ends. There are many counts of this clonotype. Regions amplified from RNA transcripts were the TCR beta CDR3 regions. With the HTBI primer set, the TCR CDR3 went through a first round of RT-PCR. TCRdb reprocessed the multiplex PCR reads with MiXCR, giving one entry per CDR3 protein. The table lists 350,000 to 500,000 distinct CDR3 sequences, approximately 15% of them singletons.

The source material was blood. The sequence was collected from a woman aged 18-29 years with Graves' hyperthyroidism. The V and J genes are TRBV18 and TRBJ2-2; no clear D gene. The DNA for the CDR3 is TGTGCCAGCTCACCAGCCCGGCAGACGAACACCGGGGAGCTGTTTTTT. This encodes CASSPARQTNTGELFF.